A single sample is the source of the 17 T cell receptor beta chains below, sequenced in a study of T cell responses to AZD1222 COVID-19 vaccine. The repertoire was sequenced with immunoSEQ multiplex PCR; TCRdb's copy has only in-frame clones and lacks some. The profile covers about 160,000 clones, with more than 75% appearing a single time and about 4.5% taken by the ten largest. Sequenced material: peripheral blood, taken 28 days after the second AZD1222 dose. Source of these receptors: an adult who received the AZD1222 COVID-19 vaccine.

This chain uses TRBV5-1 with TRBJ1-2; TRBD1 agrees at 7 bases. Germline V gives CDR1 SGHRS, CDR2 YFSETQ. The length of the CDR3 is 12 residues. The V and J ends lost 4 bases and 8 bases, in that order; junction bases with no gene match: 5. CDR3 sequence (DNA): TGCGCCAGCAGCCAGGGGGATCGGGGCTACACCTTC. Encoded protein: CASSQGDRGYTF.

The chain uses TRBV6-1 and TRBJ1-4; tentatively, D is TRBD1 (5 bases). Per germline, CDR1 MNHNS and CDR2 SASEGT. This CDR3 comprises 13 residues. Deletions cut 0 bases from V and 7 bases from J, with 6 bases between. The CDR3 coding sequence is TGTGCCAGCAGTGAAGCTGGGGGTGAAAAACTGTTTTTT. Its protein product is CASSEAGGEKLFF.

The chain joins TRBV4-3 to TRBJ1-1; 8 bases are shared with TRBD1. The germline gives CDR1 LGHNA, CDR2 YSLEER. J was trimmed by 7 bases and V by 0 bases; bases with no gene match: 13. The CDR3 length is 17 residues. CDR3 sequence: CASSQDVWRQGRDEAFF. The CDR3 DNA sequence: TGCGCCAGCAGCCAAGATGTGTGGCGACAGGGGCGTGATGAAGCTTTCTTT.

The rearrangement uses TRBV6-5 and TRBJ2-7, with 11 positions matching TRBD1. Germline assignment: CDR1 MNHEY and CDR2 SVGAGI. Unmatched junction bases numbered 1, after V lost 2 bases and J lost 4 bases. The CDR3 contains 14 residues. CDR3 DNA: TGTGCCAGCAGTTACGGACAGGGGGCTTACGAGCAGTACTTC. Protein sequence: CASSYGQGAYEQYF.

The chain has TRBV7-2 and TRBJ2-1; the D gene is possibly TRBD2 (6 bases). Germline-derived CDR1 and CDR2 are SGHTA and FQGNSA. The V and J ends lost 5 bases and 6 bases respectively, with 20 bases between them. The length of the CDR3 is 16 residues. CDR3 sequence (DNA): TGTGCCAGCAGCCCACACCTGAAACGGGGGAGCAATGAGCAGTTCTTC. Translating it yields CASSPHLKRGSNEQFF.

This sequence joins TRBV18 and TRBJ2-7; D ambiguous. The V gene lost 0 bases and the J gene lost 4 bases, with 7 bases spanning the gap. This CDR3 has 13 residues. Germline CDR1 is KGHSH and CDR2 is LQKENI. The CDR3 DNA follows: TGTGCCAGCTCACCACCAGGCAGGTACGAGCAGTACTTC. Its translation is CASSPPGRYEQYF.

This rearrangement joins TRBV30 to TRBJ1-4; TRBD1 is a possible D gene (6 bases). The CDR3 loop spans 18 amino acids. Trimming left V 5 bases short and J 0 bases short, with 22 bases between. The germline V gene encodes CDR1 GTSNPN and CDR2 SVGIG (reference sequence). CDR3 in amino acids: CAWGQNRDFPATNEKLFF. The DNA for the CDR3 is TGTGCCTGGGGACAGAATAGGGATTTTCCGGCAACTAATGAAAAACTGTTTTTT.

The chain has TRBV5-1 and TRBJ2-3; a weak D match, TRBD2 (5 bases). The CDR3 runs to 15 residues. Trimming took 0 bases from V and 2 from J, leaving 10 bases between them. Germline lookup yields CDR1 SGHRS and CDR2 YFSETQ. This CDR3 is CASSLGGPNTDTQYF. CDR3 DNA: TGCGCCAGCAGCTTGGGAGGGCCAAACACAGATACGCAGTATTTT. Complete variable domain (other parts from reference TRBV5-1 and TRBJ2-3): KAGVTQTPRYLIKTRGQQVTLSCSPISGHRSVSWYQQTPGQGLQFLFEYFSETQRNKGNFPGRFSGRQFSNSRSEMNVSTLELGDSALYLCASSLGGPNTDTQYFGPGTRLTVL.

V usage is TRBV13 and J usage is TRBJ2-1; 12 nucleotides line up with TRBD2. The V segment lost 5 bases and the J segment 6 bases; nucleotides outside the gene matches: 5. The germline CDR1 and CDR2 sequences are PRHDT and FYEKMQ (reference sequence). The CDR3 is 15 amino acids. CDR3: CASSPGTSGFNEQFF. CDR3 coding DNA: TGTGCCAGCAGCCCCGGGACTAGCGGGTTCAATGAGCAGTTCTTC.

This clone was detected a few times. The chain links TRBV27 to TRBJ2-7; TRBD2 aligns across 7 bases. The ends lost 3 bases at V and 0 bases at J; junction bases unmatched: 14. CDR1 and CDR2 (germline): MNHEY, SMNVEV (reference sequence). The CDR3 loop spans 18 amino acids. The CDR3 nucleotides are TGTGCCAGCAGTTTCCGACCCCCCTGGGAGGGATCCTCCTACGAGCAGTACTTC. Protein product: CASSFRPPWEGSSYEQYF.

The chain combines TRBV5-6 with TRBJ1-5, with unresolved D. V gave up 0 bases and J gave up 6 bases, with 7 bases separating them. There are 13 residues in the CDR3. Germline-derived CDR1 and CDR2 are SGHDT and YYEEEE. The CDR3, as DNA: TGTGCCAGCAGCTTGGCCAAAGGTCAGCCCCAGCATTTT. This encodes CASSLAKGQPQHF. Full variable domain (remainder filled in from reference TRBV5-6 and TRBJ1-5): DAGVTQSPTHLIKTRGQQVTLRCSPKSGHDTVSWYQQALGQGPQFIFQYYEEEERQRGNFPDRFSGHQFPNYSSELNVNALLLGDSALYLCASSLAKGQPQHFGDGTRLSIL.

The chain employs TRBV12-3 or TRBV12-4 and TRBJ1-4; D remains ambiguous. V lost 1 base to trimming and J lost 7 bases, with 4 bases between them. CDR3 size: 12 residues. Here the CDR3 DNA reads TGTGCCAGCAGTTTAGACAGTGAAAAACTGTTTTTT. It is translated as CASSLDSEKLFF.

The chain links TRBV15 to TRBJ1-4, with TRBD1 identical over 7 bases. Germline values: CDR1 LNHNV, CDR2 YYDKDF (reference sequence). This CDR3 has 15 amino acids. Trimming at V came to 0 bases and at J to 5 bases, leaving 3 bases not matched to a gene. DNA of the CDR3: TGTGCCACCAGCAGAGATCAGGGGGGGAATGAAAAACTGTTTTTT. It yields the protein CATSRDQGGNEKLFF.

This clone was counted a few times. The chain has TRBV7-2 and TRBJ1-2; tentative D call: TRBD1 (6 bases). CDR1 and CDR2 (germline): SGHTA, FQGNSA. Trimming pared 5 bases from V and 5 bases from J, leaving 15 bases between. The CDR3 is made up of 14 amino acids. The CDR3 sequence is CASSQTGGAYGYTF. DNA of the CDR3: TGTGCCAGCAGCCAAACGGGGGGCGCTTATGGCTACACCTTC.

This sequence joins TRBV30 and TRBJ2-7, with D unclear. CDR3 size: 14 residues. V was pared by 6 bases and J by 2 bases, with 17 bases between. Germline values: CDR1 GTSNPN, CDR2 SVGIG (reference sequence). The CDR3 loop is CACMKKGNPYEQYF. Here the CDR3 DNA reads TGTGCCTGCATGAAGAAGGGAAACCCCTACGAGCAGTACTTC.

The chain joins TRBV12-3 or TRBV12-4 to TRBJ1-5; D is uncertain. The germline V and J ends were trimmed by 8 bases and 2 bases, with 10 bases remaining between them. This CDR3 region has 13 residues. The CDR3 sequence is CASEGTRNQPQHF. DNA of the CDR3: TGTGCCAGCGAGGGCACCCGCAATCAGCCCCAGCATTTT.

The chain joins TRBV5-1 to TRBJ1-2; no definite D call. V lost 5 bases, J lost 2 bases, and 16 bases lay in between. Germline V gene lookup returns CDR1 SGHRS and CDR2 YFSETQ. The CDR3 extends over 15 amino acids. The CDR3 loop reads CASRLSPQSNYGYTF. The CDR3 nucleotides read TGCGCCAGCAGGCTTTCACCCCAGAGCAACTATGGCTACACCTTC. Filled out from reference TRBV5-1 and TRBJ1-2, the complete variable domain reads KAGVTQTPRYLIKTRGQQVTLSCSPISGHRSVSWYQQTPGQGLQFLFEYFSETQRNKGNFPGRFSGRQFSNSRSEMNVSTLELGDSALYLCASRLSPQSNYGYTFGSGTRLTVV.